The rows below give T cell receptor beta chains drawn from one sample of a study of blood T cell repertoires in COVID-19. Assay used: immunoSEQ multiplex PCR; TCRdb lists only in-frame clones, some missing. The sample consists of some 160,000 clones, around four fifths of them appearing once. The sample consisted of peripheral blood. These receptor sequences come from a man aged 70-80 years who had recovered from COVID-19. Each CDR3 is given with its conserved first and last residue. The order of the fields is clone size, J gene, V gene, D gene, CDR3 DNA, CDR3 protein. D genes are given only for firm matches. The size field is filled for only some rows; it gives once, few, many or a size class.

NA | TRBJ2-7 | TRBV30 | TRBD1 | TGTGCCGGGGGATCAGGGGGATCCTACGAGCAGTACTTC | CAGGSGGSYEQYF
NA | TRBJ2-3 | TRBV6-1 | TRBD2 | TGTGCCAGCAGTGAGACCCCTTCAGCGGGAGGAGATACGCAGTATTTT | CASSETPSAGGDTQYF
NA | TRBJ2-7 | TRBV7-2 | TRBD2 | TGTGCCAGCAGTTGGGGACTAGCGGGAGAGGACGAGCAGTACTTC | CASSWGLAGEDEQYF
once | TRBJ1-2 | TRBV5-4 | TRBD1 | TGTGCCAGCAGCTCGGGACAGGGGACGAACAACTATGGCTACACCTTC | CASSSGQGTNNYGYTF
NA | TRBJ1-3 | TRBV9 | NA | TGTGCCAGCAGCGCGGCCGGGACTGGTCTACACACCATATATTTT | CASSAAGTGLHTIYF
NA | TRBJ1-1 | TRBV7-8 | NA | TGTGCCAGCAGCTCCACAGTGATGAACACTGAAGCTTTCTTT | CASSSTVMNTEAFF
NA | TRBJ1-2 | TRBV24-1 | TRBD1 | TGTGCCACCAGTGACCCCGGGACAGCACAGTATGGCTACACCTTC | CATSDPGTAQYGYTF
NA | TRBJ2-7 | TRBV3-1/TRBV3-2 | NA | TGTGCCAGCAGCCAAGTCGGGAGCTACGAGCAGTACTTC | CASSQVGSYEQYF
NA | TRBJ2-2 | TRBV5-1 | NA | TGCGCCAGCAGCTTGACTTACAACACCGGGGAGCTGTTTTTT | CASSLTYNTGELFF
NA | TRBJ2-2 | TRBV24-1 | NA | TGTGCCACCAGTGAGTTCACAGGGCCCGGGGAGCTGTTTTTT | CATSEFTGPGELFF